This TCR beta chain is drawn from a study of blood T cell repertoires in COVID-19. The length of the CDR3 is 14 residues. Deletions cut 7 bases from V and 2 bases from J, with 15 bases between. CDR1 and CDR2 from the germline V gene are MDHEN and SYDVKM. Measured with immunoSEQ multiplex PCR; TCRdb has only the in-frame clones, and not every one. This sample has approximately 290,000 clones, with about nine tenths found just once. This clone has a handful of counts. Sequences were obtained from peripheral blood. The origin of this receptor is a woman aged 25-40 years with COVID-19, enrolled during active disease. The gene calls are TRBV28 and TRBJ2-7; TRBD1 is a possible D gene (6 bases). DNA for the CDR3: TGTGCCAGCAACATTCACAGGGACACCTACGAGCAGTACTTC. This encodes CASNIHRDTYEQYF.